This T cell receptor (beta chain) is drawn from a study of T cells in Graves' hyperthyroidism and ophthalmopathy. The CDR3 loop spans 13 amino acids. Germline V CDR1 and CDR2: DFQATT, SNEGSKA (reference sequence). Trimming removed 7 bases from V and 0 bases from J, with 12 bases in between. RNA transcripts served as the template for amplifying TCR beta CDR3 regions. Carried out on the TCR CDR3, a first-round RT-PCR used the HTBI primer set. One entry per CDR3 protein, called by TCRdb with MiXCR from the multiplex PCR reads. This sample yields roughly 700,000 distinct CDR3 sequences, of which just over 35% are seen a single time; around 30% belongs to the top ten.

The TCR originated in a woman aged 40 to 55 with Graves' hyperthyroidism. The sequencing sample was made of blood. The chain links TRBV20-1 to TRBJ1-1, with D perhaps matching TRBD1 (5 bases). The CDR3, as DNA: TGCAGTGTGATGGCAGGGCTGAACACTGAAGCTTTCTTT. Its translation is CSVMAGLNTEAFF.